Here is one TCR beta chain with its context. Treatment meaning: 19 received Ad26.COV2.S at low or high dose, single or two shots; about five received placebo; per-sample allocation not given. It was on day 63 after the first vaccine or placebo injection that samples were taken. This CDR3 is built from 14 residues. Between the trimmed V and J ends, which lost 0 bases and 9 bases, there was a span of 12 bases. Germline lookup yields CDR1 LGHDT and CDR2 YNNKEL (reference sequence). These data originate in a study of Ad26.COV2.S vaccination and SARS-CoV-2 variants. Sequencing was performed with immunoSEQ multiplex PCR; in TCRdb, only in-frame clones are kept and a portion is missing. The repertoire holds 440,000 or so clones, with roughly nine tenths as singletons.

The source was peripheral blood, collected in a trial of Ad26.COV2.S vaccine versus placebo. The receptor comes from a person aged 18-65 years who received the Ad26.COV2.S COVID-19 vaccine or a placebo. This sequence joins TRBV3-1 (or the pseudogene TRBV3-2) and TRBJ2-1; D unclear. The CDR3 spells CASSQETSIGEQFF. The CDR3 DNA reads TGTGCCAGCAGCCAAGAAACGTCTATCGGTGAGCAGTTCTTC.